The present entry profiles one T cell receptor beta chain with its context. Antigen specificity is unknown. The sample belongs to a study of T cell responses to AZD1222 COVID-19 vaccine. The study's findings and limits: Recipients of two AZD1222 doses showed rising Spike-specific TCR breadth and depth. Most donors were white British, females outnumbered males, and clonal diversity was possibly underestimated. Of the AZD1222 recipients, only 5 to 7 were seropositive at baseline.

Sequencing was performed with immunoSEQ multiplex PCR; in TCRdb, only in-frame clones are kept and a portion is missing. The sample has over 100,000 clones; roughly 86% are singletons. Sequenced here: peripheral blood, sampled on day 0 of MenACWY control vaccination. This receptor was identified in an adult in good health.

The CDR3, as DNA: TGTGCCAGCAGTCAGCCTACTAACCTTAATTCACCCCTCCACTTT. It yields the protein CASSQPTNLNSPLHF. The chain uses TRBV3-1 (or the pseudogene TRBV3-2) and TRBJ1-6; D ambiguous. Trimming took 6 bases from V and 6 from J, leaving 15 bases between them. This CDR3 spans 15 amino acids. The germline V gene encodes CDR1 LGHDT and CDR2 YNNKEL (reference sequence).